The present T cell receptor beta chain was sequenced within a study of blood T cell repertoires in COVID-19. Study context: From the United States, Italy and Spain came samples of acute and convalescent COVID-19. The cDNA or gDNA used as material had been derived from T cells, B-cell-depleted T cells, or PBMCs.

Source study methods: Reference gene primer amplification gave nucleated cell count estimates. Profiling relied on immunoSEQ multiplex PCR, and the TCRdb table lists in-frame clones only, not all of them. D and trimming come from the DNA, and the V and J calls and clone size come from that table. The sample records 50,000 to 60,000 clones, approximately 91% being singletons. The sequence was collected from a human donor in a cohort sampled during active COVID-19. Material: peripheral blood.

CDR3 sequence: CASSPGTGGSVEYGYTF. The CDR3, as DNA: TGCGCCAGCAGTCCCGGGACAGGGGGATCCGTGGAATATGGCTACACCTTC. This chain connects TRBV23-1 to TRBJ1-2; 11 nucleotides line up with TRBD1. TRBV23-1 is placed among ORFs of uncertain function. The CDR3 totals 17 residues. J gave up 5 bases and V 4 bases, and 12 bases lay outside the gene matches.